Each of the 20 T cell receptor beta chains below was sequenced from the same sample in a study of cytomegalovirus exposure and HLA in healthy donors. The PCR was carried out with 60 Vbeta primers and 13 Jbeta primers. The table came from immunoSEQ multiplex PCR; TCRdb's copy has only in-frame clones and leaves some out. In the table there are 150,000 to 200,000 clones, under 85% of which are singletons. Sequencing was carried out using PBMCs. Receptors were obtained from a female donor in good health and CMV-seronegative.

The CDR3 bases are TGCGCCAGCAGCTTCGGCGGGGGTGAGACCCAGTACTTC. This gives the protein CASSFGGGETQYF. This chain connects TRBV5-1 to TRBJ2-5; TRBD2 agrees at 7 bases. Germline V lookup: CDR1 SGHRS, CDR2 YFSETQ. J gave up 5 bases and V 2 bases, and 3 bases lay outside the gene matches. The CDR3 totals 13 residues.

The chain recombines TRBV28 with TRBJ1-2; 7 bases line up with TRBD1. This CDR3 is built from 13 residues. CDR1 MDHEN and CDR2 SYDVKM come from the germline V gene. The V gene end was trimmed by 6 bases and the J gene end by 2 bases; junction bases not matched to a gene: 3. CDR3 protein: CASRRGQNYGYTF. The CDR3 region has the DNA TGTGCCAGCAGAAGGGGGCAAAACTATGGCTACACCTTC.

This chain joins TRBV28 and TRBJ2-2, with D possibly matching TRBD1 (6 bases). The V and J ends lost 2 bases and 8 bases respectively, with 12 bases between them. Germline V CDR1 and CDR2: MDHEN, SYDVKM. The CDR3 runs to 14 residues. In DNA, the CDR3 is TGTGCCAGCAGTTTAGGACAGCCGACTGGGGAGCTGTTTTTT. Residues: CASSLGQPTGELFF.

The chain employs TRBV7-9 and TRBJ2-2, with D perhaps TRBD2 (5 bases). The V and J ends lost 5 bases and 4 bases respectively, with 11 bases between them. The CDR3 runs to 14 residues. Per the germline V gene, CDR1 is SEHNR and CDR2 is FQNEAQ (reference sequence). CDR3 bases: TGTGCCAGCAGCCCTCAAGGGAGCACCGGGGAGCTGTTTTTT. Its translation is CASSPQGSTGELFF.

V usage is TRBV2 and J usage is TRBJ2-5; 11 nucleotides line up with TRBD2. The CDR3 consists of 15 residues. J lost 1 base, V lost 7 bases, and 5 bases had no gene match. Germline CDR1 is SNHLY and CDR2 is FYNNEI. CDR3 sequence reads: CASNPGLAVQETQYF. CDR3 nucleotide sequence: TGTGCCAGCAACCCGGGACTAGCGGTCCAAGAGACCCAGTACTTC. Combining the CDR3 with reference TRBV2 and TRBJ2-5 gives the whole variable domain EPEVTQTPSHQVTQMGQEVILRCVPISNHLYFYWYRQILGQKVEFLVSFYNNEISEKSEIFDDQFSVERPDGSNFTLKIRSTKLEDSAMYFCASNPGLAVQETQYFGPGTRLLVL.

The V and J genes are TRBV15 and TRBJ2-3; the match to TRBD1 covers 7 bases. This CDR3 is 14 amino acids long. Per the germline V gene, CDR1 is LNHNV and CDR2 is YYDKDF (reference sequence). Trimming cost V 8 bases and J 1 base; bases outside gene matches: 6. The CDR3 is CATLTTGGTDTQYF. The CDR3 coding sequence is TGTGCCACCCTGACCACAGGGGGCACAGATACGCAGTATTTT.

The chain recombines TRBV10-2 with TRBJ2-3; D gene unclear. The CDR3 has 13 residues. V shed 7 bases and J shed 1 base, with 9 bases lying between them. Germline V CDR1 and CDR2: WSHSY, SAAADI. Here the CDR3 reads CASKERGTDTQYF. The DNA for the CDR3 is TGCGCCAGCAAGGAGAGAGGCACAGATACGCAGTATTTT.

The V gene is TRBV4-3, the J gene TRBJ2-1; 8 positions agree with TRBD2. The CDR3 spans 14 residues. Per the germline V gene, CDR1 is LGHNA and CDR2 is YSLEER. V lost 5 bases and J lost 8; bases outside the gene matches: 8. CDR3 coding DNA: TGCGCCAGCAGCTCGCGTGCGGGGGGAGATGAGCAGTTCTTC. This translates into CASSSRAGGDEQFF.

This clone was picked up a small number of times. The CDR3 protein is CASSVEGGIYTGELFF. CDR3 nucleotide sequence: TGCGCCAGCAGTGTCGAGGGGGGGATTTACACCGGGGAGCTGTTTTTT. This sequence joins TRBV4-3 and TRBJ2-2; tentative D call: TRBD2 (7 bases). V was pared by 6 bases and J by 3 bases, with 17 bases between. Germline CDR1 LGHNA, CDR2 YSLEER. The CDR3 consists of 16 residues.

The rearrangement joins TRBV20-1 to TRBJ2-5, with TRBD1 as a possible D gene (5 bases). This CDR3 is built from 11 residues. The germline V gene has CDR1 DFQATT and CDR2 SNEGSKA (reference sequence). V was shortened by 8 bases and J by 5 bases, with 12 bases between the two germline ends. The CDR3: CSPEKGETQYF. Written as DNA, the CDR3 is TGCAGTCCGGAAAAGGGGGAGACCCAGTACTTC.

The chain employs TRBV19 and TRBJ1-1; tentative D call: TRBD1 (5 bases). This CDR3 has 9 amino acids. Between the trimmed V and J ends, which lost 9 bases and 8 bases, there was a span of 7 bases. The germline V gene has CDR1 LNHDA and CDR2 SQIVND (reference sequence). The CDR3 sequence is CASGQEAFF. Here the CDR3 DNA reads TGTGCCAGCGGACAAGAAGCTTTCTTT.

The J gene is TRBJ1-3, the V gene TRBV15, with a tentative D call TRBD1 (6 bases). This CDR3 is 16 amino acids long. V was clipped by 0 bases and J by 2 bases, with 11 bases between them. CDR1 and CDR2 (germline): LNHNV, YYDKDF (reference sequence). Written as DNA, the CDR3 is TGTGCCACCAGCAGAGAAGGACAGTTGCCTGGAAACACCATATATTTT. Translated: CATSREGQLPGNTIYF.

On this clone itself: A much bigger clone sits one base away, suggesting this may be a read error. J is TRBJ1-1 and V is TRBV5-4, with D possibly matching TRBD1 (5 bases). Trimming left V 0 bases short and J 0 bases short, with 6 bases between. The CDR3 length is 14 residues. In germline, CDR1 is SGHNT, CDR2 YYREEE (reference sequence). CDR3 loop: CASSLEQVNTEAFF. The CDR3 DNA sequence: TGTGCCAGCAGCTTGGAACAGGTGAACACTGAAGCTTTCTTT. Full variable domain (remainder filled in from reference TRBV5-4 and TRBJ1-1): ETGVTQSPTHLIKTRGQQVTLRCSSQSGHNTVSWYQQALGQGPQFIFQYYREEENGRGNFPPRFSGLQFPNYSSELNVNALELDDSALYLCASSLEQVNTEAFFGQGTRLTVV.

The chain joins TRBV7-3 to TRBJ2-3, with TRBD2 identical over 14 bases. Losses at the gene ends were 5 bases for V and 1 base for J; bases not matched to a gene: 11. This CDR3 spans 19 amino acids. Germline assignment: CDR1 SGHTA and CDR2 FQGTGA. In DNA, the CDR3 is TGTGCCAGCAGCATACATCCGGGACTAGCGGGAGAGGGCACAGATACGCAGTATTTT. Protein product: CASSIHPGLAGEGTDTQYF.

The chain couples TRBV7-9 to TRBJ2-2; 8 bases are shared with TRBD2. From germline, CDR1 is SEHNR and CDR2 FQNEAQ (reference sequence). V lost 6 bases, J lost 7 bases, and 10 bases stayed unmatched. The CDR3 consists of 15 residues. The CDR3 coding sequence is TGTGCCAGCAGGTCGACCGGGACTAGGGGCGGGGAGCTGTTTTTT. Translating it yields CASRSTGTRGGELFF.

The chain carries TRBV11-2 and TRBJ1-6; D is unclear. The ends were cut back, 4 bases at V and 6 bases at J, with 16 bases in the middle. The CDR3 has 16 residues. The germline V gene has CDR1 SGHAT and CDR2 FQNNGV. The CDR3 nucleotides read TGTGCCAGCAGCTCGTTGACCCCGGCGGGTAATTCACCCCTCCACTTT. It yields the protein CASSSLTPAGNSPLHF.

This sequence joins TRBV29-1 and TRBJ2-1; D is possibly TRBD2 (6 bases). Germline CDR1 is SQVTM and CDR2 is ANQGSEA. CDR3 length equals 14 residues. The V end was cut by 6 bases, the J end by 2 bases, with 14 bases between. The CDR3 DNA follows: TGCAGCGTCGTCGGGACTTATACCTACAATGAGCAGTTCTTC. The encoded protein is CSVVGTYTYNEQFF.

The chain employs TRBV5-1 and TRBJ2-5, with 12 bases that match TRBD2. CDR3 length: 19 residues. In germline, CDR1 is SGHRS, CDR2 YFSETQ. V dropped 0 bases and J dropped 5; count of bases not matched to a gene: 14. The CDR3 is CASSLVLASSGGDPETQYF. Written as DNA, the CDR3 is TGCGCCAGCAGCTTGGTGTTGGCATCTAGCGGGGGGGACCCGGAGACCCAGTACTTC.

This clone showed up just a few times. The chain employs TRBV7-6 and TRBJ2-2, with 10 bases that match TRBD2. The CDR3 totals 19 residues. Germline CDR1 SGHVS, CDR2 FNYEAQ. Trimming at V came to 2 bases and at J to 6 bases, leaving 15 bases not matched to a gene. The CDR3 protein is CASSLRDERSGGDPGELFF. The DNA for the CDR3 is TGTGCCAGCAGCTTAAGGGACGAAAGAAGCGGGGGGGACCCCGGGGAGCTGTTTTTT. The variable domain in full, completed from reference TRBV7-6 and TRBJ2-2, reads GAGVSQSPRYKVTKRGQDVALRCDPISGHVSLYWYRQALGQGPEFLTYFNYEAQQDKSGLPNDRFSAERPEGSISTLTIQRTEQRDSAMYRCASSLRDERSGGDPGELFFGEGSRLTVL.

V is TRBV4-1 and J is TRBJ2-7, with D unclear. V was trimmed by 4 bases and J by 0 bases, leaving 10 bases between them. Germline V gene lookup returns CDR1 MGHRA and CDR2 YSYEKL. The CDR3 is 14 amino acids. CDR3 nucleotides: TGCGCCAGCAGCCGCGACACCAGCTCCTACGAGCAGTACTTC. It encodes CASSRDTSSYEQYF.